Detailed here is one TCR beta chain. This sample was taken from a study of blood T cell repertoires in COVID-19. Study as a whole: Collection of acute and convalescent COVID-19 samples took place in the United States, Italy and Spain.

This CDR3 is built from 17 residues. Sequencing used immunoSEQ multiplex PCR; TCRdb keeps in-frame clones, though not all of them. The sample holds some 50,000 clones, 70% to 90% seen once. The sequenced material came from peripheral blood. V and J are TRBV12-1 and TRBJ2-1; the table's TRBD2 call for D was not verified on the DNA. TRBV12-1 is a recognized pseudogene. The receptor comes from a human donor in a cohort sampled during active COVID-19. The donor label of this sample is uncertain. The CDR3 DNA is TGTGCCAGCAGCTCCAAAATAGCGGGGGGGCTTCACAATGAGCAGTTCTTC. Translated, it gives CASSSKIAGGLHNEQFF.